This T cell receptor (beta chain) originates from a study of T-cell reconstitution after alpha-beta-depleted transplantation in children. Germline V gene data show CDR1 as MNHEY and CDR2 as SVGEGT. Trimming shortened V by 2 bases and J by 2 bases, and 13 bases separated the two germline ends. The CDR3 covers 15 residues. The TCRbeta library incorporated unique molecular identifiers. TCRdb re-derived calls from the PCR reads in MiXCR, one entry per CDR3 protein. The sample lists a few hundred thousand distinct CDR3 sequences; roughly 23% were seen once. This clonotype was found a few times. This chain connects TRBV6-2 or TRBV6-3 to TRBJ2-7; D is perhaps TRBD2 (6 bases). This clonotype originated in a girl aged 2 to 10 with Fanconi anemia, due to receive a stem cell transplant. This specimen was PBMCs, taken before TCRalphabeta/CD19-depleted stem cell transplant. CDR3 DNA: TGTGCCAGCAGTTACCCGGACTACACCCCCTACGAGCAGTACTTC. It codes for CASSYPDYTPYEQYF.